These 24 T cell receptor beta chains came from one sample sequenced in a study of shared clonotypes between healthy human individuals (dated by TCRdb to the early 2020s). The protocol used for the library was the immunoSEQ multiplex PCR assay. Sourced from immuneACCESS, this table was stored by TCRdb with only in-frame sequences that have V and J called. A share of the clones is absent; for the studies checked, an unresolved V gene accounts for under half, and the remainder has no known explanation. This sample is represented by hundreds of thousands of clones; approximately 73% of them were singletons. The top ten hold 1.5% to 2% of the sample. Material: memory CD4+ T cells sorted from blood. Reading the label with the study, this specimen's cell subset or site is: CD45RA-negative fraction. All receptors come from a woman aged 25 to 39 in good health.

The chain is built from TRBV5-1 and TRBJ2-2, with 7 bases that match TRBD1. V was pared by 6 bases and J by 6 bases, with 2 bases of the junction left unmatched. Germline CDR1 reads SGHRS; CDR2 reads YFSETQ. The CDR3 is 12 residues long. The CDR3 coding sequence is TGCGCCAGCAAACAGGGGCCCGGGGAGCTGTTTTTT. Translation gives CASKQGPGELFF.

This chain connects TRBV11-3 to TRBJ2-2; 7 bases agree with TRBD2. There are 14 residues in the CDR3. Germline CDR1 SGHNT, CDR2 YENEEA. The V segment lost 5 bases and the J segment 12 bases; nucleotides outside the gene matches: 12. CDR3 sequence: CASSRTRTGGQLFF. CDR3 nucleotide sequence: TGTGCCAGCAGCCGCACCCGGACGGGAGGTCAGCTGTTTTTT. Using reference TRBV11-3 and TRBJ2-2 for the parts outside the CDR3, the full variable domain is EAGVVQSPRYKIIEKKQPVAFWCNPISGHNTLYWYLQNLGQGPELLIRYENEEAVDDSQLPKDRFSAERLKGVDSTLKIQPAELGDSAVYLCASSRTRTGGQLFFGEGSRLTVL.

This chain links TRBV29-1 with TRBJ2-3, with D possibly matching TRBD1 (5 bases). V lost 6 bases, J lost 5 bases, and 18 bases lay in between. The CDR3 extends over 14 amino acids. Per germline, CDR1 SQVTM and CDR2 ANQGSEA. CDR3 bases: TGCAGCGTCTTATCGGCAGGGCGCGTAGATACGCAGTATTTT. Amino acid sequence: CSVLSAGRVDTQYF.

This clone was observed a single time. V and J are TRBV4-1 and TRBJ2-5, with a tentative D call TRBD1 (5 bases). The end of the DNA aligns better with TRBJ2-7, so the J call may be wrong. CDR1 is MGHRA and CDR2 is YSYEKL in the germline V gene. This CDR3 region has 15 residues. CDR3 amino acids: CASSQENRLTGEQYF. CDR3 in DNA: TGCGCCAGCAGCCAAGAAAACAGGCTGACGGGCGAGCAGTACTTC.

J is TRBJ1-1 and V is TRBV5-1, with 8 bases that match TRBD1. The CDR3 is 16 residues long. Germline lookup yields CDR1 SGHRS and CDR2 YFSETQ. Trimming at V came to 2 bases and at J to 3 bases, leaving 9 bases not matched to a gene. The CDR3 sequence: CASSLNRDRRDTEAFF. For the CDR3, the DNA is TGCGCCAGCAGCTTAAACCGGGACAGGAGAGACACTGAAGCTTTCTTT. The full variable domain, its missing parts supplied by reference TRBV5-1 and TRBJ1-1, is KAGVTQTPRYLIKTRGQQVTLSCSPISGHRSVSWYQQTPGQGLQFLFEYFSETQRNKGNFPGRFSGRQFSNSRSEMNVSTLELGDSALYLCASSLNRDRRDTEAFFGQGTRLTVV.

The chain links TRBV7-8 to TRBJ1-5, with D hard to call. The V and J ends lost 1 base and 0 bases respectively, with 16 bases between them. This CDR3 region has 18 residues. Germline-derived CDR1 and CDR2 are SGHVS and FQNEAQ. The CDR3 DNA reads TGTGCCAGCAGCTTAGACCGAGTTCCCGGCTCTAGCAATCAGCCCCAGCATTTT. This encodes CASSLDRVPGSSNQPQHF.

The genes are TRBV10-3 and TRBJ2-7; D not certain. The CDR3 totals 13 residues. The V end lost 2 bases, the J end lost 0 bases, and 5 bases lay between the germline ends. Germline values: CDR1 ENHRY, CDR2 SYGVKD. The CDR3 reads CAISETVSYEQYF. The CDR3 DNA reads TGTGCCATCAGTGAGACGGTCTCCTACGAGCAGTACTTC.

The J gene is TRBJ2-2, the V gene TRBV30; 9 bases are shared with TRBD1. J was trimmed by 8 bases and V by 4 bases; bases with no gene match: 8. Germline CDR1 GTSNPN, CDR2 SVGIG (reference sequence). The CDR3 runs to 14 residues. The DNA of the CDR3 is TGTGCCTGGACCGAACAGGGGGCAAGAGGGGAGCTGTTTTTT. Protein: CAWTEQGARGELFF.

To note about this clone: Other DNA sequences within the sample encode an identical CDR3. This chain joins TRBV6-5 and TRBJ2-2; maybe TRBD1 (5 bases). This CDR3 spans 14 amino acids. V lost 5 bases to trimming and J lost 1 base, with 8 bases between them. CDR1 is MNHEY, CDR2 SVGAGI, per germline. CDR3 in amino acids: CASSPTGNTGELFF. The CDR3 DNA reads TGTGCCAGCAGTCCCACAGGGAACACCGGGGAGCTGTTTTTT.

This clone was counted once. The J gene is TRBJ1-3, the V gene TRBV10-3, with D unclear. This CDR3 contains 15 residues. Germline V gives CDR1 ENHRY, CDR2 SYGVKD. Between the trimmed V and J ends, which lost 4 bases and 1 base, there was a span of 11 bases. The CDR3 sequence: CAISVMTVSGNTIYF. The CDR3 nucleotides read TGTGCCATCAGTGTAATGACCGTATCTGGAAACACCATATATTTT.

The rearrangement uses TRBV2 and TRBJ2-6, with D uncertain. The ends were cut back, 5 bases at V and 2 bases at J, with 13 bases in the middle. Germline-derived CDR1 and CDR2 are SNHLY and FYNNEI. CDR3 length: 16 amino acids. As DNA, the CDR3 is TGTGCCAGCAGTTCCGGCATGGGTGCTGGGGCCAACGTCCTGACTTTC. Translation gives CASSSGMGAGANVLTF.

V gene TRBV7-3 combines with J gene TRBJ2-2; weak D call: TRBD1 (5 bases). The germline V gene has CDR1 SGHTA and CDR2 FQGTGA. V gave up 3 bases and J gave up 0 bases, with 8 bases separating them. The CDR3 covers 15 residues. Here the CDR3 DNA reads TGTGCCAGCAGCTTCGACAGCACGAACACCGGGGAGCTGTTTTTT. Protein sequence: CASSFDSTNTGELFF.

The J gene is TRBJ2-3, the V gene TRBV9; TRBD1 or TRBD2 may be the D gene (5 bases each). Germline V CDR1 and CDR2: SGDLS, YYNGEE. CDR3 length: 14 amino acids. Trimming took 2 bases from V and 1 from J, leaving 8 bases between them. CDR3 region: CASSVRDGTDTQYF. CDR3 nucleotides: TGTGCCAGCAGCGTCCGGGACGGCACAGATACGCAGTATTTT.

The V and J genes are TRBV5-1 and TRBJ2-1; D ambiguous. In germline, CDR1 is SGHRS, CDR2 YFSETQ. Trimming pared 2 bases from V and 7 bases from J, leaving 7 bases between. This CDR3 has 12 amino acids. In DNA form, the CDR3 reads TGCGCCAGCAGCTTTTTGGGAAATGAGCAGTTCTTC. Amino acids: CASSFLGNEQFF. The whole variable domain, remainder taken from reference TRBV5-1 and TRBJ2-1, is KAGVTQTPRYLIKTRGQQVTLSCSPISGHRSVSWYQQTPGQGLQFLFEYFSETQRNKGNFPGRFSGRQFSNSRSEMNVSTLELGDSALYLCASSFLGNEQFFGPGTRLTVL.

This clone was seen only a few times. This chain connects TRBV6-6 to TRBJ1-1; 7 bases line up with TRBD1. Germline loops: CDR1 MNHNY, CDR2 SVGAGI (reference sequence). The CDR3 totals 12 residues. V was clipped by 4 bases and J by 11 bases; unmatched bases: 7. CDR3 bases: TGTGCCAGCAGTTCCTCGGGACAGACGGCTTTCTTT. This translates into CASSSSGQTAFF.

The sample holds a few counts of this clone. This chain joins TRBV29-1 and TRBJ1-1; 9 bases map to TRBD1. The germline gives CDR1 SQVTM, CDR2 ANQGSEA. The CDR3 loop spans 13 amino acids. With 8 bases clipped from V and 5 bases from J, the junction kept 9 bases outside the gene matches. CDR3 sequence: CSLRTGEGTEAFF. In DNA form, the CDR3 reads TGCAGCTTAAGGACAGGGGAGGGGACTGAAGCTTTCTTT. Combining the CDR3 with reference TRBV29-1 and TRBJ1-1 gives the whole variable domain SAVISQKPSRDICQRGTSLTIQCQVDSQVTMMFWYRQQPGQSLTLIATANQGSEATYESGFVIDKFPISRPNLTFSTLTVSNMSPEDSSIYLCSLRTGEGTEAFFGQGTRLTVV.

This chain connects TRBV19 to TRBJ1-1, with D maybe TRBD1 (5 bases). Germline lookup yields CDR1 LNHDA and CDR2 SQIVND (reference sequence). The V gene lost 5 bases and the J gene lost 4 bases, with 14 bases spanning the gap. CDR3 length equals 14 residues. The CDR3 is CASSDPGRGTEAFF. CDR3 bases: TGTGCCAGTAGTGATCCGGGGAGGGGCACTGAAGCTTTCTTT. Full variable domain (missing parts from reference TRBV19 and TRBJ1-1): DGGITQSPKYLFRKEGQNVTLSCEQNLNHDAMYWYRQDPGQGLRLIYYSQIVNDFQKGDIAEGYSVSREKKESFPLTVTSAQKNPTAFYLCASSDPGRGTEAFFGQGTRLTVV.

This clone was seen only a few times. V gene TRBV7-2 combines with J gene TRBJ2-5; D unclear. The V end lost 0 bases, the J end lost 4 bases, and 9 bases lay between the germline ends. CDR3 length: 14 residues. From germline, CDR1 is SGHTA and CDR2 FQGNSA. CDR3 region: CASSLAPGSETQYF. The CDR3 nucleotides are TGTGCCAGCAGCTTAGCGCCCGGATCAGAGACCCAGTACTTC.

The chain employs TRBV7-9 and TRBJ1-5, with 10 bases lining up with TRBD1. Germline lookup yields CDR1 SEHNR and CDR2 FQNEAQ (reference sequence). V dropped 1 base and J dropped 7; count of bases not matched to a gene: 10. CDR3 length: 17 residues. The CDR3, as DNA: TGTGCCAGCAGCTTAGGATGGGACAGGGGATTCGGGCAGCCCCAGCATTTT. Encoded protein: CASSLGWDRGFGQPQHF.

V is TRBV23-1 and J is TRBJ1-5; 10 nucleotides match TRBD1. TRBV23-1 is classed as an ORF, of uncertain function. There are 15 residues in the CDR3. The V gene end was trimmed by 6 bases and the J gene end by 2 bases; junction bases not matched to a gene: 4. The CDR3 loop reads CASSRQGAGNQPQHF. The CDR3, as DNA: TGCGCCAGCAGCCGACAGGGGGCGGGCAATCAGCCCCAGCATTTT.

For this clone: One junction end does not reproduce the germline sequence, and a read error may be involved. CDR3 bases: TGTGCCAGCAGGAGCTACAGGGGCCGGAGGTCTTTT. This encodes CASRSYRGRRSF. The chain employs TRBV2 and TRBJ2-3; 7 positions agree with TRBD1. CDR1 is SNHLY and CDR2 is FYNNEI in the germline V gene. This CDR3 is built from 12 residues. Using reference TRBV2 and TRBJ2-3 for the parts outside the CDR3, the full variable domain is EPEVTQTPSHQVTQMGQEVILRCVPISNHLYFYWYRQILGQKVEFLVSFYNNEISEKSEIFDDQFSVERPDGSNFTLKIRSTKLEDSAMYFCASRSYRGRRSFGPGTRLTVL.

The sample holds a few counts of this clone. Other DNA variants within this sample encode the same CDR3. The chain employs TRBV18 and TRBJ2-5; D is unresolved. The CDR3 has 11 amino acids. The V and J ends lost 3 bases and 4 bases respectively, with 3 bases between them. CDR1 is KGHSH, CDR2 LQKENI, per germline. In nucleotides, the CDR3 is TGTGCCAGCTCACCGGGAGAGACCCAGTACTTC. As protein: CASSPGETQYF. The full variable domain, rest sourced from reference TRBV18 and TRBJ2-5, is NAGVMQNPRHLVRRRGQEARLRCSPMKGHSHVYWYRQLPEEGLKFMVYLQKENIIDESGMPKERFSAEFPKEGPSILRIQQVVRGDSAAYFCASSPGETQYFGPGTRLLVL.

This clone was counted a few times. The genes are TRBV18 and TRBJ2-1, with 7 bases matching TRBD1. CDR1 and CDR2 from the germline V gene are KGHSH and LQKENI. CDR3 size: 17 residues. V was clipped by 2 bases and J by 7 bases; unmatched bases: 14. The CDR3 bases are TGTGCCAGCTCACCAAGACAGGGTACCATCGAGGGAAATGAGCAGTTCTTC. The encoded protein is CASSPRQGTIEGNEQFF. The full variable domain, in which reference TRBV18 and TRBJ2-1 provide the parts outside the CDR3, is NAGVMQNPRHLVRRRGQEARLRCSPMKGHSHVYWYRQLPEEGLKFMVYLQKENIIDESGMPKERFSAEFPKEGPSILRIQQVVRGDSAAYFCASSPRQGTIEGNEQFFGPGTRLTVL.

The rearrangement links TRBV27 to TRBJ1-5; D might be TRBD1 (5 bases). The CDR3 spans 16 residues. Trimming shortened V by 6 bases and J by 4 bases, and 19 bases separated the two germline ends. Per germline, CDR1 MNHEY and CDR2 SMNVEV (reference sequence). In DNA, the CDR3 is TGTGCCAGCAGACAAATTGACGACAGACAGAATCAGCCCCAGCATTTT. Amino acid sequence: CASRQIDDRQNQPQHF.